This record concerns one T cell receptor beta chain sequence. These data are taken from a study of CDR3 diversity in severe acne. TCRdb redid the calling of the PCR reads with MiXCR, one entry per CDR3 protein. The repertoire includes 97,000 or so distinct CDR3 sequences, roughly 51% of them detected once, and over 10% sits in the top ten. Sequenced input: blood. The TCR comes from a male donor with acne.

CDR3 nucleotides: TGTGCCAGCAGCCTAAGTCAGGGGAGGCATGGCTACACCTTC. Translated: CASSLSQGRHGYTF. The chain recombines TRBV9 with TRBJ1-2; possible D gene TRBD1, 6 bases. Trimming took 4 bases from V and 6 from J, leaving 16 bases between them. Germline V gene data show CDR1 as SGDLS and CDR2 as YYNGEE. This CDR3 has 14 amino acids.